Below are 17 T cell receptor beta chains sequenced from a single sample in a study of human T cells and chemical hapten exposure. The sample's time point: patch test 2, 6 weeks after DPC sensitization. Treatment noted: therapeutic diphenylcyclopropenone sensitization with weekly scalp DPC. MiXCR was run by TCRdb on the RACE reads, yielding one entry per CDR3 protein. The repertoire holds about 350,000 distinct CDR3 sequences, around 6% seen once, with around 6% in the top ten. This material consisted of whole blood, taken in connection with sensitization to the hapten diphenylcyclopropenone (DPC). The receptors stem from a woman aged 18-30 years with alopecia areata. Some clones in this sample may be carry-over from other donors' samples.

CDR3 region: CATSLRAFNSPLHF. In DNA, the CDR3 is TGTGCCACCAGCCTCCGGGCTTTCAATTCACCCCTCCACTTT. The chain joins TRBV15 to TRBJ1-6; D is uncertain. The CDR3 length is 14 residues. V was pared by 5 bases and J by 7 bases, with 12 bases between. Germline-derived CDR1 and CDR2 are LNHNV and YYDKDF (reference sequence).

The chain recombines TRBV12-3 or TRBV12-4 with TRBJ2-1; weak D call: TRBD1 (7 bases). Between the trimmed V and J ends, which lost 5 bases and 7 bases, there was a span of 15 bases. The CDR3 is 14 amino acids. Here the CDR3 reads CASSPTGRRNEQFF. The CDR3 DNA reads TGTGCCAGCAGTCCGACAGGGAGGAGGAATGAGCAGTTCTTC.

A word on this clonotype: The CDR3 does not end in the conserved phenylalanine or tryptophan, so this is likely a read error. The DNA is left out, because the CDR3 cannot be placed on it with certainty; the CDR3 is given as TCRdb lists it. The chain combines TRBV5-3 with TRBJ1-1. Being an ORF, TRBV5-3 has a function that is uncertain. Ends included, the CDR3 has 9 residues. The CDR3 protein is CARSLEQAG.

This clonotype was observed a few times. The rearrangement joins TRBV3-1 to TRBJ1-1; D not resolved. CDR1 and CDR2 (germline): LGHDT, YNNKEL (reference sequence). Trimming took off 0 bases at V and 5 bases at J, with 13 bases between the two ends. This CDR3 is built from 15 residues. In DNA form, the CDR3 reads TGTGCCAGCAGCCAAGATCCCCGATCCCGGACTGAAGCTTTCTTT. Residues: CASSQDPRSRTEAFF.

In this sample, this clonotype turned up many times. This CDR3 is CAISESGRDSNQPQHF. The CDR3 bases are TGTGCCATCAGTGAGTCAGGCAGGGATTCGAATCAGCCCCAGCATTTT. The chain is built from TRBV10-3 and TRBJ1-5; D might be TRBD1 (5 bases). Germline CDR1 ENHRY, CDR2 SYGVKD. V was cut by 0 bases and J by 4 bases, with 13 bases left in between. The CDR3 is 16 amino acids.

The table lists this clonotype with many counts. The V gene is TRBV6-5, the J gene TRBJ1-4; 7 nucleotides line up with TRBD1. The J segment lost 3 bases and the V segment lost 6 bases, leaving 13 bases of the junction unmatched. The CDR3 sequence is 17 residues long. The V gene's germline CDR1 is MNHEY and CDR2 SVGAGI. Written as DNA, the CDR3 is TGTGCCAGCAGACCCATAGGACAGGTCCCGTCTAATGAAAAACTGTTTTTT. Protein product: CASRPIGQVPSNEKLFF.

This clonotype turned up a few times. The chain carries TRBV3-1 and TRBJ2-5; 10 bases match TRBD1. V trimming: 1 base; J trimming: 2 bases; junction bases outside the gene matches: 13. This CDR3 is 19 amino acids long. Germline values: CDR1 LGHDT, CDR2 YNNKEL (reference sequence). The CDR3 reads CASSQVGDRGPPTQETQYF. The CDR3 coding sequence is TGTGCCAGCAGCCAAGTGGGGGACAGGGGACCCCCCACACAAGAGACCCAGTACTTC.

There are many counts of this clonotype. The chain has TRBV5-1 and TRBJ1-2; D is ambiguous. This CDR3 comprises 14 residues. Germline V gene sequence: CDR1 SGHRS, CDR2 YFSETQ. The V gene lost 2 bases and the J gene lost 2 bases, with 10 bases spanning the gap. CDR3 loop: CASSFARGNYGYTF. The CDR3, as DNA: TGCGCCAGCAGCTTTGCCAGAGGCAACTATGGCTACACCTTC.

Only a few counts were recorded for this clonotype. For the CDR3, the DNA is TGTGCCAGCAGTTACTCTAGCGGGGAAGAGACCCAGTACTTC. Amino acid sequence: CASSYSSGEETQYF. The chain employs TRBV6-5 and TRBJ2-5; 8 nucleotides line up with TRBD2. CDR3 length equals 14 residues. V shed 0 bases, J shed 3 bases, and the junction held 0 bases outside the gene matches. Germline CDR1 reads MNHEY; CDR2 reads SVGAGI.

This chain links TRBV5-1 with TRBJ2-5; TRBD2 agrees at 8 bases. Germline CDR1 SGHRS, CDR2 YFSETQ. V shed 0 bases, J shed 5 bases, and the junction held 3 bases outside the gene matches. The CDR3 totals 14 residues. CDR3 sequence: CASSLGGRTETQYF. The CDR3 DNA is TGCGCCAGCAGCTTGGGCGGGAGGACGGAGACCCAGTACTTC.

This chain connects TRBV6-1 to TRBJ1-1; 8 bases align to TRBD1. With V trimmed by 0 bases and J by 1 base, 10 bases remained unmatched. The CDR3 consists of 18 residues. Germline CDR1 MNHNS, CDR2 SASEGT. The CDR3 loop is CASSEAASSGGANTEAFF. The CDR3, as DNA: TGTGCCAGCAGTGAAGCGGCATCCTCAGGGGGCGCGAACACTGAAGCTTTCTTT.

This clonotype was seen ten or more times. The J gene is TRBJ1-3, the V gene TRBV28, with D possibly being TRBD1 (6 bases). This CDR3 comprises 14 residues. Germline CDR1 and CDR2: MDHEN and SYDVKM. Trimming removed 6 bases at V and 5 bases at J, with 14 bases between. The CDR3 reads CASSSPGQRNTIYF. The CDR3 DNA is TGTGCCAGCAGCTCCCCTGGACAGAGAAACACCATATATTTT.

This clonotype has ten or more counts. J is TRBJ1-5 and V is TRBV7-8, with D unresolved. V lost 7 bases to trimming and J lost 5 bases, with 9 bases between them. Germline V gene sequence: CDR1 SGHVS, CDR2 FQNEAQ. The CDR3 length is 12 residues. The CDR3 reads CASMGADQPQHF. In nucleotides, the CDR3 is TGTGCCAGCATGGGTGCCGATCAGCCCCAGCATTTT.

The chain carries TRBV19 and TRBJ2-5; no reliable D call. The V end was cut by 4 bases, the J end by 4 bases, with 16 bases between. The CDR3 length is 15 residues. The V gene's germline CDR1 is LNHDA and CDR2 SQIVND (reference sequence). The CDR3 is CASSTVVADGETQYF. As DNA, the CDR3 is TGTGCCAGTAGTACCGTCGTTGCGGACGGAGAGACCCAGTACTTC.

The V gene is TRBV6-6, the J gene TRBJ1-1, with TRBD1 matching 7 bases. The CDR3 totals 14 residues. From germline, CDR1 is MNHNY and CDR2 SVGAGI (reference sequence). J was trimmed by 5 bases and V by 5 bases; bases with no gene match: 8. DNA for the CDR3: TGTGCCAGCAGTACAGCAGGGGGAGGAACTGAAGCTTTCTTT. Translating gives CASSTAGGGTEAFF.

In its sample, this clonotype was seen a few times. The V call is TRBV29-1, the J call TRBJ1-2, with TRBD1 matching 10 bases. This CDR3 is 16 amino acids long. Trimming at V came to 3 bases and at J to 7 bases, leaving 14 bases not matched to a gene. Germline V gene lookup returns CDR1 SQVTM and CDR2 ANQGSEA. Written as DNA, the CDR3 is TGCAGCGTTGACTTGACGGACAGGGGGATAAGCAGTGGCTACACCTTC. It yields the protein CSVDLTDRGISSGYTF.

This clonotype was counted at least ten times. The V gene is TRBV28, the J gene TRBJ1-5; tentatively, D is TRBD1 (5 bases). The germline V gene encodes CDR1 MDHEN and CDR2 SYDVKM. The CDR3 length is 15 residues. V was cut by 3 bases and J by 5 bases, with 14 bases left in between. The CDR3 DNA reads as TGTGCCAGCAGTTTGGGACCTACCGGGCATCAGCCCCAGCATTTT. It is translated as CASSLGPTGHQPQHF.